This T cell receptor (beta chain) appears in the sequencing data of a study of T cell changes during pregnancy in multiple sclerosis. Sequencing was performed with immunoSEQ multiplex PCR; in TCRdb, only in-frame clones are kept and a portion is missing. The sample shows more than 40,000 clones, 85% to 95% of them seen only once. Germline V gene sequence: CDR1 SGDLS, CDR2 YYNGEE. Trimming stripped 4 bases from V and 13 bases from J, with 22 bases between. The CDR3 is made up of 14 amino acids. Specimen: CD4+ T cells from peripheral blood mononuclear cells, collected in the third trimester of pregnancy. V usage is TRBV9 and J usage is TRBJ2-3, with a possible D match to TRBD1 (6 bases). The sequence was obtained from a female donor with multiple sclerosis, enrolled in a pregnancy study. CDR3 nucleotide sequence: TGTGCCAGCAGCCCGCGCCAGGGGATAAGGGAGAAGTATTTT. Translating it yields CASSPRQGIREKYF.